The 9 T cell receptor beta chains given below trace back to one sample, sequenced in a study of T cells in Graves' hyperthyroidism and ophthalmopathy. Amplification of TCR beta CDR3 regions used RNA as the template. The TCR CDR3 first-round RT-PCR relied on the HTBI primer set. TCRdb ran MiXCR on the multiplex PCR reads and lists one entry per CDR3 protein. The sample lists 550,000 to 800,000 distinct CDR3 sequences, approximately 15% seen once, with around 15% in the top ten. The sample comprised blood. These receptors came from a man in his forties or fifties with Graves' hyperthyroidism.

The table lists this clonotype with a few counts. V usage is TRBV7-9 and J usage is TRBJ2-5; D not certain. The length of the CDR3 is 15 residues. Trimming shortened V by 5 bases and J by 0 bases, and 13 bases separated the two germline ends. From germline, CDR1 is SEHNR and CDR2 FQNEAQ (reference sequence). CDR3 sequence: CASSRAPPYQETQYF. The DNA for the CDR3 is TGTGCCAGCAGCCGCGCGCCACCATACCAAGAGACCCAGTACTTC.

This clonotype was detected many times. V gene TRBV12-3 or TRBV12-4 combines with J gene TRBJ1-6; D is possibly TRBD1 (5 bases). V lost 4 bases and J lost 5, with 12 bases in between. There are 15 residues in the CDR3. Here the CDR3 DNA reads TGTGCCAGCAGTTCTCAGGGCTCGGATAATTCACCCCTCCACTTT. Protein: CASSSQGSDNSPLHF.

Here the CDR3 reads CASSLGGSDVQYF. The CDR3 DNA reads as TGTGCCAGCAGCTTGGGTGGGAGTGACGTTCAGTACTTC. V gene TRBV7-9 combines with J gene TRBJ2-4; the D gene is possibly TRBD2 (5 bases). CDR3 length: 13 residues. V dropped 3 bases and J dropped 11 bases, with 14 bases sitting between them. CDR1 is SEHNR, CDR2 FQNEAQ, per germline (reference sequence).

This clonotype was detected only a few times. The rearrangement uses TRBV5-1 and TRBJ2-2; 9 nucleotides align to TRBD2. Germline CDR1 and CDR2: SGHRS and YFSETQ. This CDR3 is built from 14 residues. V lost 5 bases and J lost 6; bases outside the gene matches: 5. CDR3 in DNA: TGCGCCAGCAGATATAGCGGGAGCGCCGGGGAGCTGTTTTTT. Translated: CASRYSGSAGELFF.

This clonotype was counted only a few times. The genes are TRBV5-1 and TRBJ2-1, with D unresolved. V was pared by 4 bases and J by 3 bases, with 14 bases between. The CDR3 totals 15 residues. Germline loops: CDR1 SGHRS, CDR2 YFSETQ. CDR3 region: CASSPPRTFYNEQFF. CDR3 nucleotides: TGCGCCAGCAGCCCCCCACGAACCTTCTACAATGAGCAGTTCTTC.

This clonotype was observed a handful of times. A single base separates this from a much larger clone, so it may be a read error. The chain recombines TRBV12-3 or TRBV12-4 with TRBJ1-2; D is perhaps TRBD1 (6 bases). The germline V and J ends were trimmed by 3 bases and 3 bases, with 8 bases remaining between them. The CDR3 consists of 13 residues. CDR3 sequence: CASSFKGDYGYTF. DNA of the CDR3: TGTGCCAGCAGTTTTAAGGGGGACTATGGCTACACCTTC.

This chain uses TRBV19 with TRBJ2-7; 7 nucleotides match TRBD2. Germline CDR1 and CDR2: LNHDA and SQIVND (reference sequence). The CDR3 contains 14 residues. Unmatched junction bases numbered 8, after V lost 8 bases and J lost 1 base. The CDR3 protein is CASATPGGSYEQYF. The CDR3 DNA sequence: TGTGCCAGTGCGACCCCGGGGGGATCCTACGAGCAGTACTTC.

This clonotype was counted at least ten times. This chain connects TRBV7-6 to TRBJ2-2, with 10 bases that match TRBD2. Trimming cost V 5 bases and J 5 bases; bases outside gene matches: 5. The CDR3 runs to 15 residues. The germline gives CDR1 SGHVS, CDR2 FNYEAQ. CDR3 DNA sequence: TGTGCCAGCAGCAGTAGCGGGAGGTGGACCGGGGAGCTGTTTTTT. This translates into CASSSSGRWTGELFF.

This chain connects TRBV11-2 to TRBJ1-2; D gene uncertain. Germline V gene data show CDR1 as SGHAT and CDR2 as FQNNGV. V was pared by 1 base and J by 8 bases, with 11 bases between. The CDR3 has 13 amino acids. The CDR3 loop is CASSLVGLEGYTF. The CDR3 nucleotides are TGTGCCAGCAGCTTAGTCGGCCTGGAGGGCTACACCTTC.